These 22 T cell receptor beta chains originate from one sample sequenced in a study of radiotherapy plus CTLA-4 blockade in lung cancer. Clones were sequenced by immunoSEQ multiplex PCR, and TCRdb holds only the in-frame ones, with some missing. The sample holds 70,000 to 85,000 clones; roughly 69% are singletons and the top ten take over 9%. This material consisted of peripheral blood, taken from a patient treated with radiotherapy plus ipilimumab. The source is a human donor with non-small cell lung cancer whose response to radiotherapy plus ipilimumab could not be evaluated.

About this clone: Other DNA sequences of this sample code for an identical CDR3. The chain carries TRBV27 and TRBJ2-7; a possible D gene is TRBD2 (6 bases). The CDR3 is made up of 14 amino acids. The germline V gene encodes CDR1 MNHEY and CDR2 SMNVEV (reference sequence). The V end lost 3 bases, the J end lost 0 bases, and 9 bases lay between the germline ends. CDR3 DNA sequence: TGTGCCAGCAGTTTTACCGGGAGCTCCTACGAGCAGTACTTC. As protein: CASSFTGSSYEQYF.

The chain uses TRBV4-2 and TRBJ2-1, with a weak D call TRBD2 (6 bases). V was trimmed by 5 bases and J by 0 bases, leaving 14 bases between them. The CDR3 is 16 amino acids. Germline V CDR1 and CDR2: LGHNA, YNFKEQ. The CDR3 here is CASSTRLGSSYNEQFF. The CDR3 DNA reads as TGTGCCAGCAGCACCCGACTAGGTAGCTCCTACAATGAGCAGTTCTTC.

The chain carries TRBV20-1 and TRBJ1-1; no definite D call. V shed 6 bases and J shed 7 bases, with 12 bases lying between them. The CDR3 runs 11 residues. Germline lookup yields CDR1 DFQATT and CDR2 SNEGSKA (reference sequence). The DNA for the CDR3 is TGCAGTGCGAGGGTTGGGGTTGAAGCTTTCTTT. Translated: CSARVGVEAFF.

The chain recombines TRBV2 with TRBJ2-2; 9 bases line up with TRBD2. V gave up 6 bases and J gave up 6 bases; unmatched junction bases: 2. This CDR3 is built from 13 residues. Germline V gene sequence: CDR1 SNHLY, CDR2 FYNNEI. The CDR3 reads CASSGTSSGELFF. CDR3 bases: TGTGCCAGCAGCGGGACTAGCTCCGGGGAGCTGTTTTTT.

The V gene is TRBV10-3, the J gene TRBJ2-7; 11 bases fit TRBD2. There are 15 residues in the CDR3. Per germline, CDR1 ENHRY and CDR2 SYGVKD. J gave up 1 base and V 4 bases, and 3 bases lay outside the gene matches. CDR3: CAISAGLAVSYEQYF. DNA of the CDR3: TGTGCCATCAGTGCGGGACTAGCGGTTTCCTACGAGCAGTACTTC.

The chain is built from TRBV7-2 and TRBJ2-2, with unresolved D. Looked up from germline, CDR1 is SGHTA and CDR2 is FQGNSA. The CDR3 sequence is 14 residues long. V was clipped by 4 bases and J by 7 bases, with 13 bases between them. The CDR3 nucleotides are TGTGCCAGCAGCTCCCTCGGCCCGGGCGGGGAGCTGTTTTTT. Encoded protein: CASSSLGPGGELFF.

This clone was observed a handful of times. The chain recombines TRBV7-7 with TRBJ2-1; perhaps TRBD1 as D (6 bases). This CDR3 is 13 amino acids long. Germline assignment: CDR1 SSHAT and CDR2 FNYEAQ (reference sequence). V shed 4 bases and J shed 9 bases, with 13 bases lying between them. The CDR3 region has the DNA TGTGCCAGCAGCTCACAGGGAAGTGGTGAGCAGTTCTTC. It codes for CASSSQGSGEQFF.

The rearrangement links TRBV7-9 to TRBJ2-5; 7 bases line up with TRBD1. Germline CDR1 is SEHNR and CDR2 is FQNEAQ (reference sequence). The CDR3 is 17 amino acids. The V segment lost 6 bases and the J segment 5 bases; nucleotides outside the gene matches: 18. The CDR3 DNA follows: TGTGCCAGCAGTCGAGTAAGGGGGCGAAGCCTCGGGGAGACCCAGTACTTC. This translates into CASSRVRGRSLGETQYF.

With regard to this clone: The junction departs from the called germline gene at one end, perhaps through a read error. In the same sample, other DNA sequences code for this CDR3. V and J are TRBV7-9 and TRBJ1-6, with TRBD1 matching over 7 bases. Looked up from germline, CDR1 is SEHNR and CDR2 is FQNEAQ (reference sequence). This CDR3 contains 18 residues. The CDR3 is CASSPPFKEGAQNSPLHF. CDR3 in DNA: TGTGCCAGCAGCCCCCCTTTTAAGGAGGGGGCGCAGAATTCCCCCCTCCACTTT.

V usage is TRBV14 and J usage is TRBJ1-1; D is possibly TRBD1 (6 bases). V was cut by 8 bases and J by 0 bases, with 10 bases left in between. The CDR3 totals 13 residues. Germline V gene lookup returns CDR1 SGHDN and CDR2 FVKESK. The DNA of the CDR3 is TGTGCCAGCTCGGGACACTTGAACACTGAAGCTTTCTTT. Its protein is CASSGHLNTEAFF.

CDR3 region: CSVLGQGITEAFF. CDR3 in DNA: TGCAGCGTTTTGGGACAGGGCATAACTGAAGCTTTCTTT. The J gene is TRBJ1-1, the V gene TRBV29-1; TRBD1 matches 9 bases. In germline, CDR1 is SQVTM, CDR2 ANQGSEA. V gave up 5 bases and J gave up 5 bases; unmatched junction bases: 6. This CDR3 spans 13 amino acids.

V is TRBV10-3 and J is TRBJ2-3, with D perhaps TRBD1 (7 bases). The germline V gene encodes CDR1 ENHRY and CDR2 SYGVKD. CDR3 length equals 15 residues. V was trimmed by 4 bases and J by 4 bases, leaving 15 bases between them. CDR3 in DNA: TGTGCCATCAGTGGCCGGGGGCAGGGGGCAGATACGCAGTATTTT. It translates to CAISGRGQGADTQYF.

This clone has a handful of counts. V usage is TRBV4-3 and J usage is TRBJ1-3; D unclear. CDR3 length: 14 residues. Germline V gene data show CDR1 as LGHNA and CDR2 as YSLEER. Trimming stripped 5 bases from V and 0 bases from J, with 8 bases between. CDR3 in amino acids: CASSGLRSGNTIYF. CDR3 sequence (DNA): TGCGCCAGCAGCGGACTGCGCTCTGGAAACACCATATATTTT.

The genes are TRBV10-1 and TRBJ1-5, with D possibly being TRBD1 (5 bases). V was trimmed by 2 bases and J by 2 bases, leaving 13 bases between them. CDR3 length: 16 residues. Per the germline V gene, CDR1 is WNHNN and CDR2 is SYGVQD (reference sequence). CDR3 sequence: CASSEGLSGGNQPQHF. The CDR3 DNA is TGCGCCAGCAGTGAGGGCTTGTCGGGGGGCAATCAGCCCCAGCATTTT.

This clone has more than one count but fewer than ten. The CDR3 spells CASSFGGTVQETQYF. In nucleotides, the CDR3 is TGTGCCAGCAGCTTCGGAGGGACAGTCCAAGAGACCCAGTACTTC. The V call is TRBV5-4, the J call TRBJ2-5, with TRBD1 as a possible D gene (7 bases). Germline V lookup: CDR1 SGHNT, CDR2 YYREEE (reference sequence). The CDR3 runs 15 residues. Trimming stripped 2 bases from V and 1 base from J, with 12 bases between.

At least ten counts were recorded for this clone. CDR3 residues: CASSWDRGLGYTF. In DNA form, the CDR3 reads TGCGCCAGCAGCTGGGACAGGGGGCTTGGCTACACCTTC. J is TRBJ1-2 and V is TRBV5-1; 12 bases line up with TRBD1. V dropped 3 bases and J dropped 7; count of bases not matched to a gene: 1. The CDR3 totals 13 residues. Germline V gene lookup returns CDR1 SGHRS and CDR2 YFSETQ.

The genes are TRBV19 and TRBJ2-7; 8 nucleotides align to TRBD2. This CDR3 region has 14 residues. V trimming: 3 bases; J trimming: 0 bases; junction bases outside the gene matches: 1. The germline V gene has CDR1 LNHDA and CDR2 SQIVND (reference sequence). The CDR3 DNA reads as TGTGCCAGTAGTATCGGGGGGGACTCCTACGAGCAGTACTTC. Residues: CASSIGGDSYEQYF.

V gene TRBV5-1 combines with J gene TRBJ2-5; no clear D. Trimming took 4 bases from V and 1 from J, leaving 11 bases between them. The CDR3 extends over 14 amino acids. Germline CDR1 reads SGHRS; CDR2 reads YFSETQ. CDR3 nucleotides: TGCGCCAGCAGCGTAGAGACTGGCCAAGAGACCCAGTACTTC. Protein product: CASSVETGQETQYF.

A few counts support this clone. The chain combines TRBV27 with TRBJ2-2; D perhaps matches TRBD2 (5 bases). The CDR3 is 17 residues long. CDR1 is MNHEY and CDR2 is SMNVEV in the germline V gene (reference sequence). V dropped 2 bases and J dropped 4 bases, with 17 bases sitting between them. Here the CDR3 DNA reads TGTGCCAGCAGTTTAGGATTCAAGTCGAGGGCCACCGGGGAGCTGTTTTTT. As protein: CASSLGFKSRATGELFF.

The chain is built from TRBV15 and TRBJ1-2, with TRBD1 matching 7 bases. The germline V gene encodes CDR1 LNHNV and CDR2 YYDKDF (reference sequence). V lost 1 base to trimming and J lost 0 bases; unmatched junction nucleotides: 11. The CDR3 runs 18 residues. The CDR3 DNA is TGTGCCACCAGCAGAGCCGTAGGGGGCTATCCAGCTAACTATGGCTACACCTTC. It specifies CATSRAVGGYPANYGYTF.

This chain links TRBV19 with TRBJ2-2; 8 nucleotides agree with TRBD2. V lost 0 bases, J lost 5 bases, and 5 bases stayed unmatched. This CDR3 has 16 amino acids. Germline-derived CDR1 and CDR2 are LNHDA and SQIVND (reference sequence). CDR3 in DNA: TGTGCCAGTAGTATAGAGGTAGCGGGGCCGACCGGGGAGCTGTTTTTT. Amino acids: CASSIEVAGPTGELFF.

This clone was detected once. The CDR3 DNA reads TGTGCCAGCAGCGTCCCCCGGGACAGCGCTTTCTATGGCTACACCTTC. Amino acids: CASSVPRDSAFYGYTF. The chain uses TRBV7-2 and TRBJ1-2, with 7 bases matching TRBD1. The length of the CDR3 is 16 residues. Germline CDR1 and CDR2: SGHTA and FQGNSA. The J segment lost 4 bases and the V segment lost 5 bases, leaving 13 bases of the junction unmatched.